This T cell receptor (beta chain) was sequenced for a study of control samples from healthy donors and cancer patients. Using immunoSEQ multiplex PCR, the repertoire was profiled, and TCRdb retains in-frame clones only, with some absent. The data show about 44,000 clones, approximately 89% seen once. The CDR3 runs to 14 residues. Germline V gene lookup returns CDR1 SQVTM and CDR2 ANQGSEA. J gave up 1 base and V 4 bases, and 4 bases lay outside the gene matches. The gene calls are TRBV29-1 and TRBJ2-3; 8 nucleotides line up with TRBD1. Sequencing input: PBMCs. The origin of this receptor is a woman aged 60-75 years with lung cancer. The CDR3 DNA reads TGCAGCGTTGGACAGGGGTCACGCACAGATACGCAGTATTTT. Protein: CSVGQGSRTDTQYF.